These T cell receptor beta chains were read from a single sample in a study of cytomegalovirus exposure and HLA in healthy donors. Clones were sequenced by immunoSEQ multiplex PCR, and TCRdb holds only the in-frame ones, with some missing. Of roughly 78,000 clones in the sample, about 60% were seen once. What was sequenced was PBMCs. The source of these receptors is a man aged 25-45 years in good health and CMV-seropositive. The CDR3 runs from the conserved cysteine through the conserved F or W. Each record gives: D gene, V gene, J gene, clone size, CDR3 DNA, CDR3 protein. D genes are given only for firm matches. Not all rows give a size; the values are once, few, many and, for expanded clones, a class.

TRBD2	TRBV5-4	TRBJ2-7	NA	TGTGCCAGCAGCTTCATAACTAGCGGGAGGGCCTACGAGCAGTACTTC	CASSFITSGRAYEQYF
NA	TRBV14	TRBJ2-3	NA	TGTGCCAGCAGCTATCTGGGGGGGCCTAGCACAGATACGCAGTATTTT	CASSYLGGPSTDTQYF
NA	TRBV7-3	TRBJ2-5	NA	TGTGCCAGCAGCTTAACGGCACAGGGATGGCAGACCCAGTACTTC	CASSLTAQGWQTQYF
TRBD2	TRBV7-6	TRBJ2-6	NA	TGTGCCAGCAGCCGACTAGCGGGGGTCGCCGGGGCCAACGTCCTGACTTTC	CASSRLAGVAGANVLTF
NA	TRBV20-1	TRBJ1-2	NA	TGCAGTGCTAGAGATAGCTTAGGCTACACCTTC	CSARDSLGYTF
TRBD2	TRBV7-2	TRBJ2-2	NA	TGTGCCAGCAGCCCCGGGACTAGTGTTATCGGGGAGCTGTTTTTT	CASSPGTSVIGELFF
NA	TRBV10-2	TRBJ2-7	many	TGCGCCAGCAGTGAGTCGGCCAGGTACGAGCAGTACTTC	CASSESARYEQYF
NA	TRBV11-2	TRBJ2-7	NA	TGTGCCAGCAGACAGGACAGTGTCTCGTACGAGCAGTACTTC	CASRQDSVSYEQYF
NA	TRBV5-1	TRBJ1-2	NA	TGCGCCAGCAGCTTGGATGGCAGGGAGGGGGATGGCTACACCTTC	CASSLDGREGDGYTF
NA	TRBV6-5	TRBJ2-1	NA	TGTGCCAGCAGTTACTCGGTCGGGAATGAGCAGTTCTTC	CASSYSVGNEQFF
NA	TRBV30	TRBJ1-1	NA	TGTGCCTGGAACTTGGGCCAATTGAACACTGAAGCTTTCTTT	CAWNLGQLNTEAFF
NA	TRBV15	TRBJ1-1	few	TGTGCCACCAGCAGAGATTTGGGGGCGGCTGAAGCTTTCTTT	CATSRDLGAAEAFF
TRBD1	TRBV2	TRBJ2-5	NA	TGTGCCAGCAGCCGGGACAGGGGCGTGGAGACCCAGTACTTC	CASSRDRGVETQYF
TRBD2	TRBV7-9	TRBJ2-1	NA	TGTGCCAGCAGCACCGGGACTAGCGGGAGGTTCGATGAGCAGTTCTTC	CASSTGTSGRFDEQFF
NA	TRBV15	TRBJ2-2	few	TGTGCCACCAGTGACAGACTGGAAACCGGGGAGCTGTTTTTT	CATSDRLETGELFF
NA	TRBV19	TRBJ2-5	NA	TGTGCCAGTATGAAGTGGGTCGGGGAACAGACCCAGTACTTC	CASMKWVGEQTQYF
NA	TRBV10-3	TRBJ1-2	few	TGTGCCATCAGTGGTCAGGTGAACTATGGCTACACCTTC	CAISGQVNYGYTF
NA	TRBV20-1	TRBJ2-1	NA	TGCAGTGCCAATAGGAGGGGTGAGCAGTTCTTC	CSANRRGEQFF
TRBD1	TRBV27	TRBJ1-1	NA	TGTGCCAGCAGTTTTGACAGGGTGCTCACTGAAGCTTTCTTT	CASSFDRVLTEAFF
TRBD1	TRBV5-6	TRBJ1-3	NA	TGTGCCAGCAGCTTGCTGGACAGGGCGTCTGGAAACACCATATATTTT	CASSLLDRASGNTIYF
NA	TRBV6-5	TRBJ2-1	few	TGTGCCAGCAGTTACCTGGGCTCGGAAGAGCAGTTCTTC	CASSYLGSEEQFF
NA	TRBV2	TRBJ2-5	NA	TGTGCCCTCGGAGGCACTCCCCGTAGTCGACAAGAGACCCAGTACTTC	CALGGTPRSRQETQYF
NA	TRBV5-4	TRBJ1-1	NA	TGTGCCAGCAGCCCCGACAGGATGAACACTGAAGCTTTCTTT	CASSPDRMNTEAFF
NA	TRBV7-2	TRBJ1-2	NA	TGTGCCAGCAGCTTGTTTCCCCAGAGGGGACAAAACTATGGCTACACCTTC	CASSLFPQRGQNYGYTF
TRBD1	TRBV11-2	TRBJ1-1	medium-sized	TGTGCCAGCAGCTCGCAGACAGGGAGGACTGAAGCTTTCTTT	CASSSQTGRTEAFF
TRBD1	TRBV4-3	TRBJ1-3	few	TGCGCCAGCAGCCTATTATCGCCGGGACAGGGTATGGGAAACACCATATATTTT	CASSLLSPGQGMGNTIYF
NA	TRBV9	TRBJ2-3	NA	TGTGCCAGCAGCGTAGCTAAGGGGCCAGTCAGGGGCGATACGCAGTATTTT	CASSVAKGPVRGDTQYF
NA	TRBV7-2	TRBJ2-7	NA	TGTGCCAGCAGCTTAGCAGGGAGCTCCTACGAGCAGTACTTC	CASSLAGSSYEQYF
NA	TRBV5-1	TRBJ2-5	NA	TGCGCCAGCAGCTTGGGCGGCAGCCGGAGAGAGACCCAGTACTTC	CASSLGGSRRETQYF
TRBD1	TRBV7-9	TRBJ2-3	few	TGTGCCAGCAGCTGGGGACAGTCTGGCACAGATACGCAGTATTTT	CASSWGQSGTDTQYF
TRBD2	TRBV25-1	TRBJ2-1	few	TGTGCCAGCAGCGGACTTGGGACTAGCTTGGCCTACAATGAGCAGTTCTTC	CASSGLGTSLAYNEQFF
NA	TRBV28	TRBJ1-4	NA	TGTGCCAGCAGTTTTTGGCCCGGAACCAACAGGGTTCGGGCAACTAATGAAAAACTGTTTTTT	CASSFWPGTNRVRATNEKLFF
TRBD2	TRBV29-1	TRBJ2-1	once	TGCAGCGTTGGGCCTAGCGGATACAATGAGCAGTTCTTC	CSVGPSGYNEQFF
NA	TRBV19	TRBJ1-3	NA	TGTGCCAGTAGTATAGTCGGAGGAGGAAACACCATATATTTT	CASSIVGGGNTIYF
TRBD1	TRBV6-6	TRBJ2-3	once	TGTGCCAGCCGAAGGGACAGGAGTAGCACAGATACGCAGTATTTT	CASRRDRSSTDTQYF
NA	TRBV30	TRBJ2-2	once	TGTGCCTGGAGGATCCACAGGGCCGGGGAGCTGTTTTTT	CAWRIHRAGELFF
TRBD2	TRBV6-5	TRBJ2-7	NA	TGTGCCAGCAGTTACGGGGCTAGCGGAGCCTACGAGCAGTACTTC	CASSYGASGAYEQYF
NA	TRBV29-1	TRBJ2-2	few	TGCAGCGTTTTCTTGTTCGCGAACACCGGGGAGCTGTTTTTT	CSVFLFANTGELFF
TRBD2	TRBV19	TRBJ2-7	NA	TGTGCCAGTAGTACCCTCCCCCTAGCGGGATTCTACGAGCAGTACTTC	CASSTLPLAGFYEQYF
TRBD2	TRBV7-2	TRBJ2-1	NA	TGTGCCAGCAGCCTCGGGACTAGCGGGAAAAATGAGCAGTTCTTC	CASSLGTSGKNEQFF
NA	TRBV6-4	TRBJ1-2	NA	TGTGCCAGCAGAGAGCCCATTCGGGGGGGCTACACCTTC	CASREPIRGGYTF
NA	TRBV4-1	TRBJ2-3	few	TGCGCCAGCAGCCAAGCCCTATCAAGGACAGCACGCACAGATACGCAGTATTTT	CASSQALSRTARTDTQYF
NA	TRBV5-1	TRBJ1-2	NA	TGCGCCAGCAGCTTGGAAGCCCTCTATGGCTACACCTTC	CASSLEALYGYTF
TRBD1	TRBV6-8	TRBJ2-7	NA	TGTGCCAGCACCGGGACAGGTGCCTACGAGCAGTACTTC	CASTGTGAYEQYF
NA	TRBV25-1	TRBJ2-5	NA	TGTGCCAGCAGTGAATTTTTAGAAGAGACCCAGTACTTC	CASSEFLEETQYF
TRBD1	TRBV27	TRBJ1-2	NA	TGTGCCAGCAGTATGACAGGGTACGGTCACTATGGCTACACCTTC	CASSMTGYGHYGYTF
TRBD2	TRBV7-6	TRBJ2-7	NA	TGTGCCAGCAGTTTAGGTAGCGGGGCGTCCTCCTACGAGCAGTACTTC	CASSLGSGASSYEQYF
TRBD1	TRBV7-9	TRBJ2-1	NA	TGTGCCAGCGGGGGACAGGGGGAGCAGAATGAGCAGTTCTTC	CASGGQGEQNEQFF
TRBD1	TRBV11-2	TRBJ1-5	NA	TGTGCCAGCAGCTTAAACCGGGACAGGGGTGATAGCAATCAGCCCCAGCATTTT	CASSLNRDRGDSNQPQHF
TRBD1	TRBV5-1	TRBJ1-2	NA	TGCGCCAGCAGCTTGGGACAGGGGGCGTATGGCTACACCTTC	CASSLGQGAYGYTF
NA	TRBV4-3	TRBJ2-7	few	TGCGCCAGCAGCCCGACGGCAGAGGCCTACGAGCAGTACTTC	CASSPTAEAYEQYF
NA	TRBV4-3	TRBJ2-7	NA	TGCGCCAGCAGCCAAGATCTGGGAGCCCTCCCCTACGAGCAGTACTTC	CASSQDLGALPYEQYF
NA	TRBV5-4	TRBJ2-3	NA	TGTGCCAGCAGCTTGGGCGCGGAAGATACGCAGTATTTT	CASSLGAEDTQYF
NA	TRBV7-2	TRBJ2-7	few	TGTGCCAGCAGCTTAACAAGCGTAAGCTCCTACGAGCAGTACTTC	CASSLTSVSSYEQYF
NA	TRBV25-1	TRBJ1-2	NA	TGTGCCAGCAGTGAAAAAGGACACCTTAACTATGGCTACACCTTC	CASSEKGHLNYGYTF
TRBD1	TRBV6-1	TRBJ1-6	NA	TGTGCCAGCTCCAACCGGGACAGTAAGGGGTCACCCCTCCACTTT	CASSNRDSKGSPLHF
NA	TRBV6-1	TRBJ1-5	NA	TGTGCCAGCGAACGAGGTGGGGGGCAGCCCCAGCATTTT	CASERGGGQPQHF
TRBD1	TRBV4-1	TRBJ1-2	NA	TGCGCCAGCAGCCACCGGGACAGGGAGCGGGGCTACACCTTC	CASSHRDRERGYTF
TRBD1	TRBV7-9	TRBJ2-7	NA	TGTGCCAGCAGCGCCTGGACAGGGGGCGAAATCCACGAGCAGTACTTC	CASSAWTGGEIHEQYF